The 32 T cell receptor beta chains presented below share a single source sample, sequenced in a study of blood T cell repertoires in COVID-19. Repertoires were generated with immunoSEQ multiplex PCR, while TCRdb's copy carries only in-frame clones and drops some. This sample has roughly 190,000 clones; roughly 94% occur once, and the top ten carry 0.6% to 0.9%. Specimen: peripheral blood. The source of these receptors is a man aged 30 to 45 with COVID-19, enrolled during active disease.

This clone was counted once. This rearrangement joins TRBV11-1 to TRBJ1-2; 11 positions match TRBD1. J was trimmed by 0 bases and V by 3 bases; bases with no gene match: 0. Germline V gene lookup returns CDR1 SGHAT and CDR2 FQDESV (reference sequence). This CDR3 comprises 15 residues. The CDR3 DNA follows: TGTGCCAGCAGCTTGGGACAGGGGGCTAACTATGGCTACACCTTC. Amino acid sequence: CASSLGQGANYGYTF.

Concerning this clone: The junction departs from germline at one end; a sequencing error may be responsible. J is TRBJ2-1 and V is TRBV19, with no clear D. The CDR3 length is 15 residues. CDR1 is LNHDA and CDR2 is SQIVND in the germline V gene (reference sequence). This CDR3 is CASTPTLFSPNVQFF. The CDR3 DNA follows: TGTGCCAGTACTCCGACTCTATTCAGCCCCAATGTGCAGTTCTTC.

V is TRBV5-4 and J is TRBJ2-2; maybe TRBD1 (5 bases). The germline V and J ends were trimmed by 2 bases and 9 bases, with 8 bases remaining between them. The CDR3 is 12 amino acids. Germline CDR1 and CDR2: SGHNT and YYREEE (reference sequence). CDR3 in amino acids: CASSFSDRELFF. The CDR3 coding sequence is TGTGCCAGCAGCTTCTCGGACAGGGAGCTGTTTTTT. Supplemented by reference TRBV5-4 and TRBJ2-2, the full variable domain reads ETGVTQSPTHLIKTRGQQVTLRCSSQSGHNTVSWYQQALGQGPQFIFQYYREEENGRGNFPPRFSGLQFPNYSSELNVNALELDDSALYLCASSFSDRELFFGEGSRLTVL.

The chain uses TRBV29-1 and TRBJ2-2; a possible D gene is TRBD1 (6 bases). Germline-derived CDR1 and CDR2 are SQVTM and ANQGSEA. This CDR3 region has 16 residues. The ends were cut back, 0 bases at V and 1 base at J, with 12 bases in the middle. CDR3 DNA sequence: TGCAGCGTTGAAGATCCGGGACAAAGGAACACCGGGGAGCTGTTTTTT. Its translation: CSVEDPGQRNTGELFF.

The chain recombines TRBV19 with TRBJ1-5; TRBD1 is a possible D gene (5 bases). Germline V gene sequence: CDR1 LNHDA, CDR2 SQIVND (reference sequence). The V and J ends lost 5 bases and 0 bases respectively, with 26 bases between them. The CDR3 spans 20 residues. The CDR3 sequence: CASSPTAWSKGLYSNQPQHF. DNA of the CDR3: TGTGCCAGTAGTCCGACAGCATGGTCAAAGGGCCTCTATAGCAATCAGCCCCAGCATTTT.

The sample holds one count of this clone. The chain couples TRBV19 to TRBJ1-5; 9 nucleotides align to TRBD1. V lost 4 bases to trimming and J lost 16 bases; unmatched junction nucleotides: 11. The germline CDR1 and CDR2 sequences are LNHDA and SQIVND (reference sequence). The CDR3 has 13 residues. The chain's CDR3 is CASSRTGGEWNHF. As DNA, the CDR3 is TGTGCCAGTAGTAGAACAGGGGGCGAGTGGAATCATTTT.

This clone showed up just once. The chain recombines TRBV19 with TRBJ2-2; the match to TRBD1 covers 7 bases. CDR1 is LNHDA and CDR2 is SQIVND in the germline V gene (reference sequence). This CDR3 is 17 amino acids long. The V segment lost 6 bases and the J segment 7 bases; nucleotides outside the gene matches: 17. The CDR3 protein is CASRPRTGGSGGGELFF. Written as DNA, the CDR3 is TGTGCCAGTAGACCACGGACAGGAGGCTCTGGTGGCGGGGAGCTGTTTTTT. The full variable domain, its missing parts supplied by reference TRBV19 and TRBJ2-2, is DGGITQSPKYLFRKEGQNVTLSCEQNLNHDAMYWYRQDPGQGLRLIYYSQIVNDFQKGDIAEGYSVSREKKESFPLTVTSAQKNPTAFYLCASRPRTGGSGGGELFFGEGSRLTVL.

The V call is TRBV5-5, the J call TRBJ2-1; 8 bases align to TRBD2. V was pared by 2 bases and J by 2 bases, with 3 bases of the junction left unmatched. Germline CDR1 reads SGHKS; CDR2 reads YYEKEE (reference sequence). There are 15 residues in the CDR3. This CDR3 is CASSFGSGTYNEQFF. In DNA, the CDR3 is TGTGCCAGCAGCTTTGGTAGCGGGACCTACAATGAGCAGTTCTTC.

The rearrangement joins TRBV6-1 to TRBJ2-3; D possibly corresponds to TRBD2 (6 bases). Germline values: CDR1 MNHNS, CDR2 SASEGT. The CDR3 loop spans 16 amino acids. The germline V and J ends were trimmed by 4 bases and 2 bases, with 16 bases remaining between them. The CDR3 sequence: CASSGFAAGTTDTQYF. CDR3 nucleotides: TGTGCCAGCAGTGGATTCGCAGCGGGCACCACAGATACGCAGTATTTT.

The V gene is TRBV11-2, the J gene TRBJ1-4, with 7 positions matching TRBD1. The CDR3 length is 14 residues. V lost 5 bases, J lost 8 bases, and 8 bases stayed unmatched. Per the germline V gene, CDR1 is SGHAT and CDR2 is FQNNGV. The CDR3 DNA is TGTGCCAGCAGCCCTACCGGGACAGACGAAAAACTGTTTTTT. Translated: CASSPTGTDEKLFF.

The chain employs TRBV5-5 and TRBJ2-2, with 9 nucleotides matching TRBD1. This CDR3 is 15 amino acids long. V was clipped by 3 bases and J by 4 bases; unmatched bases: 4. Germline V gives CDR1 SGHKS, CDR2 YYEKEE (reference sequence). Here the CDR3 DNA reads TGTGCCAGCAGCTGGGGGACAGGGAGCACCGGGGAGCTGTTTTTT. Protein product: CASSWGTGSTGELFF.

V usage is TRBV30 and J usage is TRBJ2-1; 7 bases are shared with TRBD2. V lost 0 bases to trimming and J lost 6 bases; unmatched junction nucleotides: 8. Germline assignment: CDR1 GTSNPN and CDR2 SVGIG (reference sequence). The CDR3 spans 15 residues. This chain's CDR3 is CAWSVPLGGGNEQFF. CDR3 in DNA: TGTGCCTGGAGTGTCCCTCTTGGGGGGGGCAATGAGCAGTTCTTC.

The V call is TRBV5-6, the J call TRBJ1-2, with 7 bases matching TRBD1. Germline lookup yields CDR1 SGHDT and CDR2 YYEEEE. Losses at the gene ends were 0 bases for V and 7 bases for J; bases not matched to a gene: 3. The CDR3 is 13 residues long. For the CDR3, the DNA is TGTGCCAGCAGCTTGGAACAGGGGTTTGGCTACACCTTC. Its protein is CASSLEQGFGYTF. Drawing the rest from reference TRBV5-6 and TRBJ1-2, the complete variable domain is DAGVTQSPTHLIKTRGQQVTLRCSPKSGHDTVSWYQQALGQGPQFIFQYYEEEERQRGNFPDRFSGHQFPNYSSELNVNALLLGDSALYLCASSLEQGFGYTFGSGTRLTVV.

The genes are TRBV12-2 and TRBJ1-1; the table assigns TRBD1, which was not confirmed against the DNA. TRBV12-2 is flagged as a pseudogene. CDR3 size: 17 residues. The CDR3: CASRLPSEDRTNTEAFF. The CDR3 DNA reads as TGTGCAAGTCGCTTACCCTCGGAGGACAGGACGAACACTGAAGCTTTCTTT.

This clone appeared a single time. This chain uses TRBV11-2 with TRBJ2-2; TRBD1 might be the D (6 bases). The germline V gene encodes CDR1 SGHAT and CDR2 FQNNGV. Trimming took 0 bases from V and 9 from J, leaving 14 bases between them. The CDR3 loop spans 15 amino acids. The CDR3 coding sequence is TGTGCCAGCAGCTTAGACCTCGCAGGGGACCGGGAGCTGTTTTTT. Translating gives CASSLDLAGDRELFF.

This chain connects TRBV9 to TRBJ2-7; D is unclear. The CDR3 contains 13 residues. Between the trimmed V and J ends, which lost 3 bases and 6 bases, there was a span of 13 bases. CDR1 is SGDLS, CDR2 YYNGEE, per germline. The CDR3 coding sequence is TGTGCCAGCAGCGGAACCCCTTTCGGCGAGCAGTACTTC. Its protein is CASSGTPFGEQYF.

The genes are TRBV6-5 and TRBJ2-5, with D perhaps TRBD2 (6 bases). The V and J ends lost 2 bases and 5 bases respectively, with 15 bases between them. CDR3 length: 15 residues. Germline CDR1 and CDR2: MNHEY and SVGAGI. CDR3 bases: TGTGCCAGCAGTTACGGGGAGTCCGGAGGGGAGACCCAGTACTTC. It translates to CASSYGESGGETQYF.

The chain recombines TRBV5-1 with TRBJ1-1; D perhaps matches TRBD1 (5 bases). Germline V gives CDR1 SGHRS, CDR2 YFSETQ. The ends were cut back, 4 bases at V and 4 bases at J, with 11 bases in the middle. This CDR3 has 13 residues. The CDR3 reads CASSLSGGTEAFF. CDR3 nucleotides: TGCGCCAGCAGCCTGAGCGGGGGCACTGAAGCTTTCTTT.

CDR3 nucleotide sequence: TGTGCCAGCAGTACCAAACAGGGGACCTACGAGCAGTACTTC. Translation gives CASSTKQGTYEQYF. The chain is built from TRBV6-5 and TRBJ2-7; 7 bases align to TRBD1. V was pared by 5 bases and J by 2 bases, with 6 bases of the junction left unmatched. This CDR3 is 14 amino acids long. Germline V lookup: CDR1 MNHEY, CDR2 SVGAGI.

The V call is TRBV7-7, the J call TRBJ2-5, with a weak D call TRBD1 (6 bases). The CDR3 contains 16 residues. V lost 6 bases and J lost 1, with 18 bases in between. Germline V gives CDR1 SSHAT, CDR2 FNYEAQ (reference sequence). CDR3 DNA: TGTGCCAGCAGTTCCCTGGCCAGGGGTCCCCAAGAGACCCAGTACTTC. Its protein is CASSSLARGPQETQYF.

CDR3: CASSKGDKWYEQYF. The CDR3, as DNA: TGCGCCAGCAGTAAAGGGGATAAATGGTACGAGCAGTACTTC. This chain joins TRBV10-1 and TRBJ2-7, with D tentatively TRBD1 (5 bases). The CDR3 length is 14 residues. Between the trimmed V and J ends, which lost 5 bases and 4 bases, there was a span of 15 bases. Germline CDR1 reads WNHNN; CDR2 reads SYGVQD (reference sequence).

The CDR3 sequence is CASSGEGNGYEQYF. The CDR3 DNA reads TGTGCCAGTAGTGGGGAGGGGAACGGCTACGAGCAGTACTTC. The genes are TRBV19 and TRBJ2-7; TRBD2 matches at 7 bases. The V gene's germline CDR1 is LNHDA and CDR2 SQIVND (reference sequence). The CDR3 is made up of 14 amino acids. V lost 5 bases to trimming and J lost 3 bases; unmatched junction nucleotides: 7.

This chain uses TRBV18 with TRBJ1-3; no definite D call. The CDR3 contains 17 residues. The germline V gene has CDR1 KGHSH and CDR2 LQKENI. V shed 1 base and J shed 0 bases, with 13 bases lying between them. In DNA, the CDR3 is TGTGCCAGCTCACCACAGATGGAGGTAGTCTCTGGAAACACCATATATTTT. Its protein is CASSPQMEVVSGNTIYF.

This clone was seen once. The chain recombines TRBV3-1 (or the pseudogene TRBV3-2) with TRBJ1-5; D gene uncertain. Between the trimmed V and J ends, which lost 4 bases and 7 bases, there was a span of 14 bases. The CDR3 runs to 14 residues. Germline CDR1 and CDR2: LGHDT and YNNKEL (reference sequence). The CDR3 is CASSPGTFGQPQHF. For the CDR3, the DNA is TGTGCCAGCAGCCCAGGAACATTTGGCCAGCCCCAGCATTTT.

The genes are TRBV27 and TRBJ2-3; D unresolved. Germline V CDR1 and CDR2: MNHEY, SMNVEV (reference sequence). CDR3 length: 14 residues. Trimming removed 6 bases at V and 0 bases at J, with 10 bases between. The CDR3 sequence is CASRRVISTDTQYF. As DNA, the CDR3 is TGTGCCAGCAGGAGAGTCATTAGCACAGATACGCAGTATTTT.

The DNA of the CDR3 is TGCGCCAGCACTGGCCCGGGAGGGGTAGGAAACACCATATATTTT. It yields the protein CASTGPGGVGNTIYF. The J gene is TRBJ1-3, the V gene TRBV5-1, with a weak D call TRBD1 (5 bases). V was pared by 6 bases and J by 4 bases, with 17 bases between. Germline V CDR1 and CDR2: SGHRS, YFSETQ. The CDR3 contains 15 residues.

Details on this clone: The CDR3 carries no conserved terminal phenylalanine or tryptophan, so it likely arises from a read error. The DNA is left out, because the CDR3 cannot be placed on it with certainty; the CDR3 is given as TCRdb lists it. The chain recombines TRBV7-6 with TRBJ1-3; no check of the table's D call, TRBD1, against the DNA was made. Germline V gene data show CDR1 as SGHVS and CDR2 as FNYEAQ. The CDR3 length is 8 residues, termini included. CDR3 sequence reads: CASSLETG.

To note about this clone: Different DNA sequences within this sample yield the same CDR3. CDR3 DNA sequence: TGTGCCAGCAGCTTGGCCGGGGGGGCGGGGAATGAGCAGTTCTTC. It yields the protein CASSLAGGAGNEQFF. The rearrangement links TRBV5-4 to TRBJ2-1; 8 nucleotides line up with TRBD2. Losses at the gene ends were 0 bases for V and 7 bases for J; bases not matched to a gene: 6. Germline CDR1 is SGHNT and CDR2 is YYREEE (reference sequence). The CDR3 contains 15 residues.

CDR3 DNA: TGTGCCAGCAGTTTACAGGGGGAACAGAGCTCACCCCTCCACTTT. Amino acid sequence: CASSLQGEQSSPLHF. The rearrangement links TRBV6-5 to TRBJ1-6; 8 bases fit TRBD1. CDR1 and CDR2 from the germline V gene are MNHEY and SVGAGI. The V and J ends lost 4 bases and 10 bases, in that order; junction bases with no gene match: 9. There are 15 residues in the CDR3.

The chain uses TRBV6-5 and TRBJ1-2; a weak D match, TRBD1 (6 bases). The V gene's germline CDR1 is MNHEY and CDR2 SVGAGI. CDR3 size: 13 residues. The ends were cut back, 5 bases at V and 4 bases at J, with 11 bases in the middle. CDR3 bases: TGTGCCAGCAGTCTCGGACAGACCTATGGCTACACCTTC. This translates into CASSLGQTYGYTF.

This chain connects TRBV6-5 to TRBJ1-3; D is ambiguous. The germline V and J ends were trimmed by 6 bases and 0 bases, with 9 bases remaining between them. The CDR3 runs to 14 residues. Germline V gene lookup returns CDR1 MNHEY and CDR2 SVGAGI. The CDR3 protein is CASSPSSSGNTIYF. The CDR3 region has the DNA TGTGCCAGCAGCCCCTCCTCCTCTGGAAACACCATATATTTT.

A single count supports this clone. The rearrangement uses TRBV30 and TRBJ2-3; D uncertain. CDR1 is GTSNPN, CDR2 SVGIG, per germline (reference sequence). This CDR3 comprises 13 residues. V lost 8 bases, J lost 1 base, and 13 bases lay in between. CDR3 in amino acids: CAGQNLGTDTQYF. In nucleotides, the CDR3 is TGTGCCGGGCAGAATTTAGGCACAGATACGCAGTATTTT.